The T cell receptor beta chain under discussion was sequenced for a study of radiotherapy plus CTLA-4 blockade in lung cancer. This table comes from immunoSEQ multiplex PCR, and its TCRdb copy is limited to in-frame clones, with some not included. Among over 85,000 clones, roughly 85% were seen once, and the ten largest hold about 26%. The germline CDR1 and CDR2 sequences are SNHLY and FYNNEI. Deletions cut 6 bases from V and 2 bases from J, with 14 bases between. There are 15 residues in the CDR3. V and J are TRBV2 and TRBJ1-5; D is possibly TRBD1 (5 bases). Material: peripheral blood, obtained from a patient treated with radiotherapy plus ipilimumab. The origin of this receptor is a human donor with non-small cell lung cancer that progressed on radiotherapy plus ipilimumab. The CDR3 DNA reads as TGTGCCAGCAGGATACAGGCAAGGGGCAATCAGCCCCAGCATTTT. This codes for CASRIQARGNQPQHF.